A selection of T cell receptor beta chains follows, all from one sample in a study of regulatory T cells in long-lasting Graves disease. TCRdb called the multiplex PCR reads again in MiXCR, with one record for every CDR3 protein. Of 650,000 to 700,000 distinct CDR3 sequences in the sample, roughly 30% are singletons; the top ten hold 40% to 55%. The sample here was peripheral blood mononuclear cells (PBMCs), taken when the disease was refractory, from a patient treated with antithyroid drugs. All receptors derive from a female donor with Graves disease. The conserved cysteine and the conserved F or W are not part of the CDR3 here.

TRBV11-2	TRBJ1-2	ASSLDPGGSGYT
TRBV20-1	TRBJ1-5	SARRQGGQPQH
TRBV28	TRBJ1-6	ASSLGPGPGSPLH
TRBV20-1	TRBJ1-2	SARVARQGLQGYT
TRBV28	TRBJ1-2	ASSAGPSTAVSS
TRBV7-9	TRBJ2-5	ASSPQGHQETQY
TRBV6-1	TRBJ1-1	ASRPTRMTEAF
TRBV5-6	TRBJ1-1	ASSFMSRGSGTEAF
TRBV19	TRBJ1-2	ASSIQDRRGYT
TRBV5-1	TRBJ2-7	ASSLVAGIPHEQY
TRBV30	TRBJ1-1	AWSDSDQNTEAF
TRBV12-3/TRBV12-4	TRBJ1-1	ASSLGGFKGTEAF
TRBV19	TRBJ1-2	ASLPSEIQGANGYT
TRBV3-1	TRBJ1-5	ASSQDSGFVGNQPQH
TRBV20-1	TRBJ2-7	SARVLAGGYEQY
TRBV2	TRBJ1-5	ASRLLGQGGQPQH
TRBV4-1	TRBJ2-7	ASSRLTESEQY
TRBV7-9	TRBJ1-2	ASSLDIWGYT
TRBV11-2	TRBJ1-2	ASSTDRGPMRYYGYT
TRBV11-2	TRBJ1-5	ASRAGTGGNSNQPQH
TRBV2	TRBJ1-2	ASKPSFDRAGGYT
TRBV27	TRBJ2-2	ASSLSGTGVGELF
TRBV20-1	TRBJ1-1	SARDPLGLNTEAF
TRBV7-9	TRBJ2-7	ASSAGQNYEQY